This TCR beta chain was documented in a study of CD8+ T cells in alopecia areata. With 0 bases removed from V and 2 bases from J, the gap between germline ends came to 10 bases. Germline lookup yields CDR1 GTSNPN and CDR2 SVGIG (reference sequence). The CDR3 length is 14 residues. Extracted from the samples, RNA was reverse transcribed into cDNA to serve as the sequencing template. The assay was immunoSEQ multiplex PCR, and TCRdb's table has in-frame clones only and misses some. The data show approximately 63,000 clones, 60% seen once. This chain links TRBV30 with TRBJ1-1; D gene unclear. This sequence originates from a human donor with alopecia areata. The sequences come from CD8+ T cells sorted from blood, collected at week 0. The CDR3 spells CAWSVLGKNTEAFF. The DNA for the CDR3 is TGTGCCTGGAGTGTACTGGGGAAAAACACTGAAGCTTTCTTT.